Listed below are T cell receptor beta chains from one sample, sequenced in a study of cytomegalovirus exposure and HLA in healthy donors. TCRdb keeps only in-frame clones here, not all; method: immunoSEQ multiplex PCR. Of approximately 82,000 clones in the sample, around 10% were seen once. Material: PBMCs. The receptors derive from a man in his fifties or sixties in good health and CMV-seropositive. CDR3s include the opening cysteine and the closing phenylalanine or tryptophan. A D gene is named only where the DNA matches it firmly. The size entry is marked missing in some rows and otherwise reads once, few, many or a size class.

d_call: NA; v_call: TRBV13; clone_size: few; j_call: TRBJ1-6; cdr3_aa: CASSSTGDSSPLHF; cdr3_nt: TGTGCCAGCAGCTCTACAGGAGATAGTTCACCCCTCCACTTT
d_call: NA; v_call: TRBV7-6; clone_size: few; j_call: TRBJ1-5; cdr3_aa: CASSSGGVMGNQPQHF; cdr3_nt: TGTGCCAGCAGCTCTGGGGGGGTTATGGGCAATCAGCCCCAGCATTTT
d_call: NA; v_call: TRBV5-6; clone_size: few; j_call: TRBJ2-2; cdr3_aa: CASSSLRAGELFF; cdr3_nt: TGTGCCAGCAGCTCCTTGCGGGCGGGGGAGCTGTTTTTT
d_call: TRBD1; v_call: TRBV5-1; clone_size: few; j_call: TRBJ2-1; cdr3_aa: CASSFDRVPYNEQFF; cdr3_nt: TGCGCCAGCAGCTTTGACAGGGTCCCCTACAATGAGCAGTTCTTC
d_call: TRBD2; v_call: TRBV27; clone_size: NA; j_call: TRBJ2-1; cdr3_aa: CASSPGTSRYNEQFF; cdr3_nt: TGTGCCAGCAGTCCAGGGACTAGCAGATACAATGAGCAGTTCTTC
d_call: NA; v_call: TRBV28; clone_size: few; j_call: TRBJ2-2; cdr3_aa: CASKPRGGANTGELFF; cdr3_nt: TGTGCCAGCAAACCTCGGGGAGGCGCGAACACCGGGGAGCTGTTTTTT
d_call: NA; v_call: TRBV2; clone_size: few; j_call: TRBJ2-1; cdr3_aa: CASSEGIGVSSYNEQFF; cdr3_nt: TGTGCCAGCAGTGAAGGTATAGGGGTCTCCTCCTACAATGAGCAGTTCTTC
d_call: TRBD2; v_call: TRBV9; clone_size: NA; j_call: TRBJ2-5; cdr3_aa: CASSATPSTSGQETQYF; cdr3_nt: TGTGCCAGCAGCGCCACCCCGTCGACTAGCGGACAAGAGACCCAGTACTTC
d_call: TRBD2; v_call: TRBV7-3; clone_size: few; j_call: TRBJ2-2; cdr3_aa: CASSRWAGDIPGELFF; cdr3_nt: TGTGCCAGCAGCCGATGGGCGGGAGATATACCCGGGGAGCTGTTTTTT
d_call: TRBD1; v_call: TRBV5-4; clone_size: NA; j_call: TRBJ1-5; cdr3_aa: CASSLWGQGNSNQPQHF; cdr3_nt: TGTGCCAGCAGCTTGTGGGGACAGGGGAATAGCAATCAGCCCCAGCATTTT
d_call: TRBD1; v_call: TRBV2; clone_size: few; j_call: TRBJ2-3; cdr3_aa: CASSDQGQGDTDTQYF; cdr3_nt: TGTGCCAGCAGTGACCAGGGACAGGGCGACACAGATACGCAGTATTTT
d_call: TRBD2; v_call: TRBV27; clone_size: NA; j_call: TRBJ2-1; cdr3_aa: CASSYLGAREGRDEQFF; cdr3_nt: TGTGCCAGCAGTTACCTGGGTGCGCGGGAGGGCCGCGATGAGCAGTTCTTC
d_call: NA; v_call: TRBV14; clone_size: few; j_call: TRBJ2-2; cdr3_aa: CASSQVRTNTGELFF; cdr3_nt: TGTGCCAGCAGCCAAGTCAGGACGAACACCGGGGAGCTGTTTTTT
d_call: NA; v_call: TRBV5-1; clone_size: few; j_call: TRBJ1-5; cdr3_aa: CASSLDGGNSNQPQHF; cdr3_nt: TGCGCCAGCAGCTTGGACGGCGGCAATAGCAATCAGCCCCAGCATTTT
d_call: NA; v_call: TRBV15; clone_size: few; j_call: TRBJ1-4; cdr3_aa: CATSRVRQGNEKLFF; cdr3_nt: TGTGCCACCAGCAGAGTCCGGCAGGGTAATGAAAAACTGTTTTTT
d_call: TRBD2; v_call: TRBV18; clone_size: NA; j_call: TRBJ2-3; cdr3_aa: CASSRSGGASTDTQYF; cdr3_nt: TGTGCCAGCTCGCGTAGCGGGGGCGCTAGCACAGATACGCAGTATTTT
d_call: TRBD2; v_call: TRBV14; clone_size: NA; j_call: TRBJ2-4; cdr3_aa: CASSPGGSGVTNIQYF; cdr3_nt: TGTGCCAGCAGCCCCGGGGGTAGCGGGGTCACCAACATTCAGTACTTC
d_call: TRBD1; v_call: TRBV30; clone_size: few; j_call: TRBJ1-2; cdr3_aa: CAWSGGTVISGGYTF; cdr3_nt: TGTGCCTGGAGTGGAGGGACAGTAATATCCGGTGGCTACACCTTC
d_call: NA; v_call: TRBV2; clone_size: few; j_call: TRBJ1-1; cdr3_aa: CASRGDGEAFF; cdr3_nt: TGTGCCAGCAGGGGAGACGGTGAAGCTTTCTTT
d_call: TRBD2; v_call: TRBV7-3; clone_size: few; j_call: TRBJ2-1; cdr3_aa: CASSLAGGPNEQFF; cdr3_nt: TGTGCCAGCAGCTTAGCGGGAGGTCCCAATGAGCAGTTCTTC
d_call: NA; v_call: TRBV5-4; clone_size: few; j_call: TRBJ2-5; cdr3_aa: CASSLEAGRETQYF; cdr3_nt: TGTGCCAGCAGCTTGGAGGCGGGAAGAGAGACCCAGTACTTC
d_call: NA; v_call: TRBV18; clone_size: NA; j_call: TRBJ2-5; cdr3_aa: CASSPGFQETQYF; cdr3_nt: TGTGCCAGCTCACCAGGCTTCCAAGAGACCCAGTACTTC
d_call: TRBD1; v_call: TRBV4-1; clone_size: NA; j_call: TRBJ2-7; cdr3_aa: CASSQGGTGEGYEQYF; cdr3_nt: TGCGCCAGCAGCCAAGGCGGGACAGGGGAGGGGTACGAGCAGTACTTC
d_call: TRBD1; v_call: TRBV5-8; clone_size: few; j_call: TRBJ2-2; cdr3_aa: CASRQGTGGVSGELFF; cdr3_nt: TGTGCCAGCAGACAAGGGACAGGGGGCGTTAGCGGGGAGCTGTTTTTT
d_call: TRBD1; v_call: TRBV6-1; clone_size: NA; j_call: TRBJ2-1; cdr3_aa: CASRMGQATYNEQFF; cdr3_nt: TGTGCCAGCAGAATGGGACAGGCCACCTACAATGAGCAGTTCTTC
d_call: NA; v_call: TRBV19; clone_size: NA; j_call: TRBJ2-7; cdr3_aa: CASNMGRGPYEQYF; cdr3_nt: TGTGCCAGTAACATGGGCAGGGGCCCGTACGAGCAGTACTTC
d_call: NA; v_call: TRBV30; clone_size: NA; j_call: TRBJ1-2; cdr3_aa: CAWARGYHGYTF; cdr3_nt: TGTGCCTGGGCCAGGGGATATCATGGCTACACCTTC
d_call: NA; v_call: TRBV7-9; clone_size: few; j_call: TRBJ1-5; cdr3_aa: CASSRGGLNQPQHF; cdr3_nt: TGTGCCAGCAGCCGCGGGGGGCTCAATCAGCCCCAGCATTTT
d_call: NA; v_call: TRBV27; clone_size: many; j_call: TRBJ1-2; cdr3_aa: CASSLGTNYGYTF; cdr3_nt: TGTGCCAGCAGTTTGGGCACTAACTATGGCTACACCTTC
d_call: NA; v_call: TRBV10-3; clone_size: NA; j_call: TRBJ2-1; cdr3_aa: CAISEQGMGYNEQFF; cdr3_nt: TGTGCCATCAGTGAGCAGGGGATGGGGTACAATGAGCAGTTCTTC
d_call: NA; v_call: TRBV19; clone_size: few; j_call: TRBJ2-1; cdr3_aa: CASSIGSSYNEQFF; cdr3_nt: TGTGCCAGTAGTATAGGGAGCTCCTACAATGAGCAGTTCTTC
d_call: NA; v_call: TRBV5-5; clone_size: NA; j_call: TRBJ2-5; cdr3_aa: CASSFRRGQETQYF; cdr3_nt: TGTGCCAGCAGCTTCAGGAGGGGACAAGAGACCCAGTACTTC
d_call: TRBD1; v_call: TRBV5-1; clone_size: NA; j_call: TRBJ2-1; cdr3_aa: CASSLGDRSNEQFF; cdr3_nt: TGCGCCAGCAGCTTGGGGGACAGATCCAATGAGCAGTTCTTC
d_call: NA; v_call: TRBV5-6; clone_size: few; j_call: TRBJ1-5; cdr3_aa: CASSFGQGNQPQHF; cdr3_nt: TGTGCCAGCAGCTTTGGGCAGGGTAATCAGCCCCAGCATTTT
d_call: NA; v_call: TRBV5-4; clone_size: NA; j_call: TRBJ2-2; cdr3_aa: CASSRLAGNTGELFF; cdr3_nt: TGTGCCAGCAGCAGATTAGCCGGGAACACCGGGGAGCTGTTTTTT
d_call: NA; v_call: TRBV6-5; clone_size: NA; j_call: TRBJ1-2; cdr3_aa: CARSTGWGYTF; cdr3_nt: TGTGCCAGAAGCACAGGGTGGGGCTACACCTTC
d_call: TRBD1; v_call: TRBV4-2; clone_size: few; j_call: TRBJ1-4; cdr3_aa: CASSQDHLGTGAEKLFF; cdr3_nt: TGTGCCAGCAGCCAAGATCATTTGGGGACAGGGGCTGAAAAACTGTTTTTT
d_call: TRBD2; v_call: TRBV27; clone_size: few; j_call: TRBJ2-7; cdr3_aa: CASSLSGGLGGYEQYF; cdr3_nt: TGTGCCAGCAGTTTATCCGGGGGACTGGGAGGGTACGAGCAGTACTTC
d_call: NA; v_call: TRBV7-8; clone_size: NA; j_call: TRBJ2-3; cdr3_aa: CASSFIPDTQYF; cdr3_nt: TGTGCCAGCAGCTTTATTCCAGATACGCAGTATTTT
d_call: NA; v_call: TRBV7-3; clone_size: NA; j_call: TRBJ2-1; cdr3_aa: CASSPDTHNEQFF; cdr3_nt: TGTGCCAGCAGCCCAGACACGCACAATGAGCAGTTCTTC
d_call: TRBD1; v_call: TRBV27; clone_size: NA; j_call: TRBJ2-1; cdr3_aa: CASSSPTGAYNEQFF; cdr3_nt: TGTGCCAGCAGTTCACCGACAGGGGCTTACAATGAGCAGTTCTTC
d_call: TRBD2; v_call: TRBV11-3; clone_size: few; j_call: TRBJ2-7; cdr3_aa: CASSQAGTRPYEQYF; cdr3_nt: TGTGCCAGCAGCCAAGCCGGGACTAGACCCTACGAGCAGTACTTC
d_call: NA; v_call: TRBV6-5; clone_size: few; j_call: TRBJ2-5; cdr3_aa: CASSPAGKQTQYF; cdr3_nt: TGTGCCAGCAGCCCCGCAGGCAAGCAGACCCAGTACTTC
d_call: NA; v_call: TRBV28; clone_size: few; j_call: TRBJ1-1; cdr3_aa: CASTLGDTREAFF; cdr3_nt: TGTGCCAGCACCCTGGGGGACACCCGAGAAGCTTTCTTT
d_call: TRBD1; v_call: TRBV10-3; clone_size: NA; j_call: TRBJ2-7; cdr3_aa: CAISVDRGEYEQYF; cdr3_nt: TGTGCCATCAGTGTGGACAGGGGGGAATACGAGCAGTACTTC
d_call: TRBD1; v_call: TRBV6-1; clone_size: NA; j_call: TRBJ1-5; cdr3_aa: CASSSRTGNQPQHF; cdr3_nt: TGTGCCAGCAGTTCTCGGACAGGGAATCAGCCCCAGCATTTT
d_call: NA; v_call: TRBV18; clone_size: NA; j_call: TRBJ2-2; cdr3_aa: CASSPESGDTRELFF; cdr3_nt: TGTGCCAGCTCACCGGAATCAGGGGACACCAGGGAGCTGTTTTTT
d_call: TRBD1; v_call: TRBV9; clone_size: NA; j_call: TRBJ1-1; cdr3_aa: CASSEGQGNDEAFF; cdr3_nt: TGTGCCAGCAGCGAGGGACAGGGTAACGATGAAGCTTTCTTT
d_call: NA; v_call: TRBV29-1; clone_size: NA; j_call: TRBJ1-2; cdr3_aa: CSVDSGGYTF; cdr3_nt: TGCAGCGTTGACAGCGGGGGCTACACCTTC
d_call: TRBD1; v_call: TRBV18; clone_size: NA; j_call: TRBJ2-5; cdr3_aa: CASSPQGEETQYF; cdr3_nt: TGTGCCAGCTCACCCCAGGGGGAAGAGACCCAGTACTTC
d_call: TRBD2; v_call: TRBV5-5; clone_size: NA; j_call: TRBJ2-2; cdr3_aa: CASSPGVAGATGELFF; cdr3_nt: TGTGCCAGCAGCCCTGGTGTAGCGGGTGCCACCGGGGAGCTGTTTTTT
d_call: TRBD1; v_call: TRBV6-1; clone_size: NA; j_call: TRBJ1-2; cdr3_aa: CASSEEAGGSGYTF; cdr3_nt: TGTGCCAGCAGTGAAGAGGCAGGGGGCAGTGGCTACACCTTC
d_call: TRBD1; v_call: TRBV5-1; clone_size: few; j_call: TRBJ1-2; cdr3_aa: CASSLTGGNTGIYGYTF; cdr3_nt: TGCGCCAGCAGCTTGACAGGGGGAAATACGGGTATTTATGGCTACACCTTC
d_call: NA; v_call: TRBV29-1; clone_size: NA; j_call: TRBJ2-5; cdr3_aa: CSVEHNLYQETQYF; cdr3_nt: TGCAGCGTTGAACACAACCTGTACCAAGAGACCCAGTACTTC
d_call: TRBD2; v_call: TRBV9; clone_size: NA; j_call: TRBJ2-7; cdr3_aa: CASSEGTSGRLNEQYF; cdr3_nt: TGTGCCAGCAGCGAAGGGACTAGCGGGAGACTGAACGAGCAGTACTTC
d_call: TRBD1; v_call: TRBV5-1; clone_size: few; j_call: TRBJ2-2; cdr3_aa: CASSLIGTGEIGELFF; cdr3_nt: TGCGCCAGCAGCCTGATCGGGACAGGGGAGATCGGGGAGCTGTTTTTT
d_call: TRBD1; v_call: TRBV5-1; clone_size: NA; j_call: TRBJ2-1; cdr3_aa: CASSLWDRALNEQFF; cdr3_nt: TGCGCCAGCAGCTTGTGGGACAGGGCGCTCAATGAGCAGTTCTTC